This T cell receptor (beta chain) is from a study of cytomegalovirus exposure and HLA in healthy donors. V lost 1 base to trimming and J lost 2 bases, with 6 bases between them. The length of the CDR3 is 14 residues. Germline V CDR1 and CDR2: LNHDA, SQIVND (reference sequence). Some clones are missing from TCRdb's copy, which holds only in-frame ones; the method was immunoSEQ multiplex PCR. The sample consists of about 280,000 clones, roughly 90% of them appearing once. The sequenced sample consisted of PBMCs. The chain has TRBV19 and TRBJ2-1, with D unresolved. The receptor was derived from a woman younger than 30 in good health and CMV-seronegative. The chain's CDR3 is CASSIVLAYNEQFF. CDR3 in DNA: TGTGCCAGTAGTATAGTCCTAGCCTACAATGAGCAGTTCTTC.